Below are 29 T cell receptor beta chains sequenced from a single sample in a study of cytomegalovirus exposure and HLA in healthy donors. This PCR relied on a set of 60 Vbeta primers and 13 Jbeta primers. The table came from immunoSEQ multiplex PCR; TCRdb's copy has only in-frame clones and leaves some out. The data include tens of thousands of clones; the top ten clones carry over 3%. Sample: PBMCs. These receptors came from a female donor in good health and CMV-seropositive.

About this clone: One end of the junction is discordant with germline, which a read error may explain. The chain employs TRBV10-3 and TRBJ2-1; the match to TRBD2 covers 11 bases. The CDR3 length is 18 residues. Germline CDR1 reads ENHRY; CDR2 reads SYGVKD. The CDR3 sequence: CAPFTVAGGLSSDNEQFF. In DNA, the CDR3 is TGTGCCCCTTTTACAGTAGCGGGGGGGCTCAGCTCCGACAATGAGCAGTTCTTC.

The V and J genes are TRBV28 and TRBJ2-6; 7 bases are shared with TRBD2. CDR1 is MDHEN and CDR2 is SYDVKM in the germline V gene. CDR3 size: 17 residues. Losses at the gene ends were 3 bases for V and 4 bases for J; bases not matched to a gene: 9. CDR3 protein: CASSLGRDGMGANVLTF. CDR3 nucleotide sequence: TGTGCCAGCAGTTTGGGGAGGGACGGAATGGGGGCCAACGTCCTGACTTTC. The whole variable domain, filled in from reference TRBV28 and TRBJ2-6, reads DVKVTQSSRYLVKRTGEKVFLECVQDMDHENMFWYRQDPGLGLRLIYFSYDVKMKEKGDIPEGYSVSREKKERFSLILESASTNQTSMYLCASSLGRDGMGANVLTFGAGSRLTVL.

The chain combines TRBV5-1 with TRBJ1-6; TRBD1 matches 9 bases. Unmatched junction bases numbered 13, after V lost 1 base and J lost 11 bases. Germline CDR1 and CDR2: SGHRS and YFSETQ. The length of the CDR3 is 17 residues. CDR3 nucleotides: TGCGCCAGCAGCTTGCGGGGGGTAGGACAGGGGACAGCACCCCTCCACTTT. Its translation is CASSLRGVGQGTAPLHF.

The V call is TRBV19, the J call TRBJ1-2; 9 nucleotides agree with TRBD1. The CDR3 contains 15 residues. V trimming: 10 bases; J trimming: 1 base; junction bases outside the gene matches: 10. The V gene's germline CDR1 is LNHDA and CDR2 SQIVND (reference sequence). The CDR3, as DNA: TGTGCCACTAACGTTGGACAGGGGTATAACTATGGCTACACCTTC. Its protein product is CATNVGQGYNYGYTF. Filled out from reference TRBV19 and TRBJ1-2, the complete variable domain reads DGGITQSPKYLFRKEGQNVTLSCEQNLNHDAMYWYRQDPGQGLRLIYYSQIVNDFQKGDIAEGYSVSREKKESFPLTVTSAQKNPTAFYLCATNVGQGYNYGYTFGSGTRLTVV.

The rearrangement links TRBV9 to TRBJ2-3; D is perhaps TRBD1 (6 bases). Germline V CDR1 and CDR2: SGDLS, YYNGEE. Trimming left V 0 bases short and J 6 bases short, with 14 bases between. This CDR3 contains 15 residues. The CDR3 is CASSVGLQGGDTQYF. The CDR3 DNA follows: TGTGCCAGCAGCGTAGGTTTACAGGGTGGGGATACGCAGTATTTT.

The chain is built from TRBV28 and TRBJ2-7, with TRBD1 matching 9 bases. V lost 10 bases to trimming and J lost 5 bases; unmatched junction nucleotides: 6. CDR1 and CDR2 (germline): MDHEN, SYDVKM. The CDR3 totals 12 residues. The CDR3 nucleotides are TGTGCCACGGACAGGGACAGGGACGAGCAGTACTTC. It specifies CATDRDRDEQYF. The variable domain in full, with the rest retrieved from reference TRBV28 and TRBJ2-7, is DVKVTQSSRYLVKRTGEKVFLECVQDMDHENMFWYRQDPGLGLRLIYFSYDVKMKEKGDIPEGYSVSREKKERFSLILESASTNQTSMYLCATDRDRDEQYFGPGTRLTVT.

The CDR3 reads CASSYSRGGFYEQYF. The CDR3 DNA reads as TGTGCCAGCAGTTACTCTAGGGGCGGTTTCTACGAGCAGTACTTC. The chain has TRBV6-5 and TRBJ2-7, with D possibly matching TRBD1 (5 bases). CDR3 length: 15 residues. Per germline, CDR1 MNHEY and CDR2 SVGAGI. V lost 0 bases to trimming and J lost 3 bases, with 12 bases between them.

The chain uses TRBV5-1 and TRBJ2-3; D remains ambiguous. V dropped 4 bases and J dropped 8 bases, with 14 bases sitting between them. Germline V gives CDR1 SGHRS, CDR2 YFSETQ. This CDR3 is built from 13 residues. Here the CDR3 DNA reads TGCGCCAGCAGCCCCGAGAGCGTGGGTACGCAGTATTTT. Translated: CASSPESVGTQYF.

The CDR3: CASSWGLAGQETQYF. The CDR3 DNA sequence: TGCGCCAGCAGCTGGGGACTAGCGGGCCAAGAGACCCAGTACTTC. The gene calls are TRBV5-1 and TRBJ2-5; 12 bases fit TRBD2. This CDR3 has 15 residues. V was pared by 3 bases and J by 1 base, with 1 base of the junction left unmatched. The V gene's germline CDR1 is SGHRS and CDR2 YFSETQ.

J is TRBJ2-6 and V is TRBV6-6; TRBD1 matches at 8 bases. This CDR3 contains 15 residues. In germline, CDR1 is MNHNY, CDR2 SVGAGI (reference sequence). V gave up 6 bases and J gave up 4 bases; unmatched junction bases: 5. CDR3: CASSPQGAGANVLTF. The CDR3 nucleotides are TGTGCCAGCAGCCCCCAGGGGGCCGGGGCCAACGTCCTGACTTTC.

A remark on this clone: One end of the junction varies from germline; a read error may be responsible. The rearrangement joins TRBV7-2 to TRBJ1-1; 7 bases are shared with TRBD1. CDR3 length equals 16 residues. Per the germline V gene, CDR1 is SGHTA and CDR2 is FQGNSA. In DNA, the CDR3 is TGTGCCAGCAGCTTAGGGTGGACAGGTCTCGGGACTGAAGATTTCTTT. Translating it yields CASSLGWTGLGTEDFF.

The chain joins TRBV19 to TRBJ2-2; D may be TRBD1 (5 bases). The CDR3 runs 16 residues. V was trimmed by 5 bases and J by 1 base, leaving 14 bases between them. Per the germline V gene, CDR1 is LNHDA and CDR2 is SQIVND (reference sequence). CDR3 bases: TGTGCCAGTAGTGATCCAGGGCAGGGGAACACCGGGGAGCTGTTTTTT. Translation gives CASSDPGQGNTGELFF.

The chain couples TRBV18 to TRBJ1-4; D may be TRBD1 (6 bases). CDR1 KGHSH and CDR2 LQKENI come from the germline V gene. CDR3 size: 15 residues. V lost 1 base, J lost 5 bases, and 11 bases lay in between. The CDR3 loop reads CASSPRAGANEKLFF. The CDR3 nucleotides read TGTGCCAGCTCACCACGGGCAGGGGCAAATGAAAAACTGTTTTTT. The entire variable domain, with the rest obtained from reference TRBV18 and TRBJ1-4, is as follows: NAGVMQNPRHLVRRRGQEARLRCSPMKGHSHVYWYRQLPEEGLKFMVYLQKENIIDESGMPKERFSAEFPKEGPSILRIQQVVRGDSAAYFCASSPRAGANEKLFFGSGTQLSVL.

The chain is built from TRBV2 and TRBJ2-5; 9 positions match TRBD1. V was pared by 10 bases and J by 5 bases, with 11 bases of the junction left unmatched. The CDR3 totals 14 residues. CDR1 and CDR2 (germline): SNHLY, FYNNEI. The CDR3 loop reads CAISTGGWWETQYF. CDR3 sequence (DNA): TGTGCCATCTCAACAGGGGGCTGGTGGGAGACCCAGTACTTC.

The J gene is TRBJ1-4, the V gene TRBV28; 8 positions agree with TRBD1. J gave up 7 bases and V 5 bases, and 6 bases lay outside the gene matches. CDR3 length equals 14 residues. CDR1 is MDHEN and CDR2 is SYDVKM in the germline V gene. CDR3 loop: CASSQDRVGEKLFF. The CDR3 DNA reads TGTGCCAGCAGTCAGGACAGGGTCGGTGAAAAACTGTTTTTT.

The CDR3 region is CASSVRQGIGETQYF. For the CDR3, the DNA is TGTGCCAGCAGCGTAAGGCAGGGGATAGGGGAGACCCAGTACTTC. The rearrangement joins TRBV9 to TRBJ2-5; a weak D match, TRBD1 (6 bases). The CDR3 totals 15 residues. With 1 base removed from V and 5 bases from J, the gap between germline ends came to 15 bases. Germline values: CDR1 SGDLS, CDR2 YYNGEE.

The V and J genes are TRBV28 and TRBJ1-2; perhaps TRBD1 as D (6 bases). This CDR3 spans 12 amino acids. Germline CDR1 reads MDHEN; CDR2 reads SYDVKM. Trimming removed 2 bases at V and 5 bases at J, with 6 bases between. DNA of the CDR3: TGTGCCAGCAGTTTAGGACAGTATGGCTACACCTTC. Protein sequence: CASSLGQYGYTF.

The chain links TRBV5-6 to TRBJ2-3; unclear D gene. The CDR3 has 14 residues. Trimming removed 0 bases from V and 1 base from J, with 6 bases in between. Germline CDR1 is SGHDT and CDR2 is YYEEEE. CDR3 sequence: CASSLGHGTDTQYF. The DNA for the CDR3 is TGTGCCAGCAGCTTGGGACACGGCACAGATACGCAGTATTTT.

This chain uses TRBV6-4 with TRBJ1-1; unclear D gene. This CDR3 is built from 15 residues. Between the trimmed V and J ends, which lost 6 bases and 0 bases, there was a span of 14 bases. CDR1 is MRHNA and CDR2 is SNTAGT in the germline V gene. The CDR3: CASRKRAFMNTEAFF. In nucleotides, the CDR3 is TGTGCCAGCAGGAAGAGGGCCTTCATGAACACTGAAGCTTTCTTT.

In DNA form, the CDR3 reads TGTGCCAGCAGACCCGGGACAGGGACCTACGAGCAGTACTTC. Its protein product is CASRPGTGTYEQYF. V and J are TRBV28 and TRBJ2-7; 9 nucleotides match TRBD1. The germline V gene encodes CDR1 MDHEN and CDR2 SYDVKM. The CDR3 contains 14 residues. Losses at the gene ends were 6 bases for V and 2 bases for J; bases not matched to a gene: 5.

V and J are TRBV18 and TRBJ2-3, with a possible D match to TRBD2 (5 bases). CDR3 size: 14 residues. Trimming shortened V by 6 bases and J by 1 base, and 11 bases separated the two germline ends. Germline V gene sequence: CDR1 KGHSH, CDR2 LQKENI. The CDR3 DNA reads TGTGCCAGCTCTACCTCGAGGGGCACAGATACGCAGTATTTT. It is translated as CASSTSRGTDTQYF.

The CDR3 protein is CASSAGRENQPQHF. Here the CDR3 DNA reads TGTGCCAGCTCAGCTGGGAGGGAAAATCAGCCCCAGCATTTT. The chain joins TRBV18 to TRBJ1-5; D gene ambiguous. The germline V gene encodes CDR1 KGHSH and CDR2 LQKENI. The CDR3 length is 14 residues. V lost 5 bases to trimming and J lost 4 bases, with 12 bases between them.

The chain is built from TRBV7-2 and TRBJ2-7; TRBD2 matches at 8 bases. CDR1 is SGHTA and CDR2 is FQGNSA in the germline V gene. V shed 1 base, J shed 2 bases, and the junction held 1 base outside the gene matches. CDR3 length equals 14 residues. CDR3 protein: CASSLELAAYEQYF. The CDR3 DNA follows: TGTGCCAGCAGCTTAGAACTAGCGGCCTACGAGCAGTACTTC. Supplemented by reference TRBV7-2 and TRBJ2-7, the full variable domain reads GAGVSQSPSNKVTEKGKDVELRCDPISGHTALYWYRQSLGQGLEFLIYFQGNSAPDKSGLPSDRFSAERTGGSVSTLTIQRTQQEDSAVYLCASSLELAAYEQYFGPGTRLTVT.

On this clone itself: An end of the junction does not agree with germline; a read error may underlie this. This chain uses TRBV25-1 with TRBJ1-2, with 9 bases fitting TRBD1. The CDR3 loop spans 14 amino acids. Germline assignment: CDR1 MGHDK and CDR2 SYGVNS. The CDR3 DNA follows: TGTGCCAGCAGTGAATCTACAGGGGGCACGCCTATCGTCTTC. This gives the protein CASSESTGGTPIVF.

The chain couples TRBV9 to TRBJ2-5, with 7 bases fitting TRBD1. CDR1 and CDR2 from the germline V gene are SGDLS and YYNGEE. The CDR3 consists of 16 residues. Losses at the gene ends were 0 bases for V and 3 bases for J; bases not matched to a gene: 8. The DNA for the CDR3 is TGTGCCAGCAGCGTAGATAGATGGACAGGCAAAGAGACCCAGTACTTC. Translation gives CASSVDRWTGKETQYF. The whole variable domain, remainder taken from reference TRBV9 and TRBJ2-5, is DSGVTQTPKHLITATGQRVTLRCSPRSGDLSVYWYQQSLDQGLQFLIQYYNGEERAKGNILERFSAQQFPDLHSELNLSSLELGDSALYFCASSVDRWTGKETQYFGPGTRLLVL.

This CDR3 reads CASSGLRASSLFF. DNA for the CDR3: TGTGCCAGCAGTGGCCTACGAGCCTCTTCTCTGTTCTTC. The chain is built from TRBV25-1 and TRBJ2-1; D remains ambiguous. The V and J ends lost 4 bases and 15 bases respectively, with 19 bases between them. Germline V gene data show CDR1 as MGHDK and CDR2 as SYGVNS. The CDR3 spans 13 residues. The complete variable domain, with remaining parts taken from reference TRBV25-1 and TRBJ2-1, reads EADIYQTPRYLVIGTGKKITLECSQTMGHDKMYWYQQDPGMELHLIHYSYGVNSTEKGDLSSESTVSRIRTEHFPLTLESARPSHTSQYLCASSGLRASSLFFGPGTRLTVL.

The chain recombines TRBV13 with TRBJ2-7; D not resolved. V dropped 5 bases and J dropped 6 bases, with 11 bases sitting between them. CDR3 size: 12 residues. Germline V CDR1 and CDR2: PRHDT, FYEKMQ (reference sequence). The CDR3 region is CASSRLRSEQYF. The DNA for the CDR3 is TGTGCCAGCAGCCGCCTGCGTTCCGAGCAGTACTTC.

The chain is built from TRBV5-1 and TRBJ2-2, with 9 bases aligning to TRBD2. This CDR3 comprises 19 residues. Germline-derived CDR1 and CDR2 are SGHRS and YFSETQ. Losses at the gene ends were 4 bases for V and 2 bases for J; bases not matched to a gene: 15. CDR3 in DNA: TGCGCCAGCAGCGTGGGTCGTCCTAGCGGGACACATAACACCGGGGAGCTGTTTTTT. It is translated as CASSVGRPSGTHNTGELFF.

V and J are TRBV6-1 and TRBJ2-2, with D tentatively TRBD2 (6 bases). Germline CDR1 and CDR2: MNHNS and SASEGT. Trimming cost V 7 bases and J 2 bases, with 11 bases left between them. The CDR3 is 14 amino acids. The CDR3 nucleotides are TGTGCCAGCAAGGGCGGGGTCAACACCGGGGAGCTGTTTTTT. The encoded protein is CASKGGVNTGELFF.